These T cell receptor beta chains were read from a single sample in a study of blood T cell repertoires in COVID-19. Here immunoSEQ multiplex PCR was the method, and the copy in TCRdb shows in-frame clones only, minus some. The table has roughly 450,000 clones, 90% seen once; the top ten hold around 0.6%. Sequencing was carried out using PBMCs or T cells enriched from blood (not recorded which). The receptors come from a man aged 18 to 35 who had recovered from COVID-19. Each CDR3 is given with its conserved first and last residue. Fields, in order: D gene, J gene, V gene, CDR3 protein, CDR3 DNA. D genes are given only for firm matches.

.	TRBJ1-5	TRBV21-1	CASSLPGQGAVQITPRPQHF	TGTGCCAGCAGCTTACCAGGACAGGGGGCCGTACAAATTACCCCGAGGCCCCAGCATTTT
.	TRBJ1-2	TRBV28	CASTPPGGVYGYTF	TGTGCCAGCACCCCCCCGGGGGGCGTCTATGGCTACACCTTC
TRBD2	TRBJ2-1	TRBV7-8	CASSLLGAGGPYNEQFF	TGTGCCAGCAGCCTCCTTGGAGCGGGGGGGCCCTACAATGAGCAGTTCTTC
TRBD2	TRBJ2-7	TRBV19	CASSIRLAGVDEQYF	TGTGCCAGTAGTATAAGACTAGCGGGAGTCGACGAGCAGTACTTC
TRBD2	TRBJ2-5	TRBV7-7	CASSFGGSAGTETQYF	TGTGCCAGCAGCTTTGGCGGGAGCGCAGGTACAGAGACCCAGTACTTC
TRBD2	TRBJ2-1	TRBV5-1	CASAPGLAGGNEQFF	TGCGCCAGCGCCCCGGGACTAGCGGGAGGCAATGAGCAGTTCTTC
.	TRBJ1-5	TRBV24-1	CATSDSHHRVGRQPQHF	TGTGCCACCAGTGATTCCCACCACAGGGTAGGTAGACAGCCCCAGCATTTT
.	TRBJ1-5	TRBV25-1	CASSEAGGSQPQHF	TGTGCCAGCAGTGAAGCCGGGGGAAGTCAGCCCCAGCATTTT
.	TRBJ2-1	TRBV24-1	CATEGVIADEQFF	TGTGCCACCGAGGGGGTAATCGCCGATGAGCAGTTCTTC
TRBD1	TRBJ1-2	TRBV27	CASSPTGGKDHGYTF	TGTGCCAGCAGCCCTACAGGGGGCAAGGACCATGGCTACACCTTC
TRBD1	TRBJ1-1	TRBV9	CASSVEIGVTGETEAFF	TGTGCCAGCAGCGTAGAAATAGGGGTGACAGGGGAAACTGAAGCTTTCTTT
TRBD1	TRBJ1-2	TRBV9	CASSAGQGSVYGYTF	TGTGCCAGCAGCGCCGGACAGGGGTCGGTCTATGGCTACACCTTC
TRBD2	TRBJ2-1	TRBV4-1	CASSQQGLAGGLSYEQFF	TGCGCCAGCAGCCAACAAGGACTAGCGGGAGGGCTAAGCTATGAGCAGTTCTTC
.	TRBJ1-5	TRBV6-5	CASRVAVSNQPQHF	TGTGCCAGCAGGGTGGCAGTTAGCAATCAGCCCCAGCATTTT
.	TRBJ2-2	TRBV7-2	CASSFFQGVDTGELFF	TGTGCCAGCAGCTTTTTCCAGGGCGTCGACACCGGGGAGCTGTTTTTT
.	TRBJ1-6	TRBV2	CASNEEGSYNSPLHF	TGTGCCAGCAATGAGGAGGGGTCCTATAATTCACCCCTCCACTTT
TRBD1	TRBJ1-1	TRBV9	CASSAGTGGLREAFF	TGTGCCAGCAGCGCCGGGACAGGGGGCTTGCGCGAAGCTTTCTTT
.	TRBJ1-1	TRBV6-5	CASSYGRENTEAFF	TGTGCCAGCAGTTACGGGCGGGAGAACACTGAAGCTTTCTTT
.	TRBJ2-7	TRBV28	CASRITSGADEQYF	TGTGCCAGCAGAATAACCTCAGGGGCGGACGAGCAGTACTTC
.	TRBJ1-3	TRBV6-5	CASSYTTGTGNTIYF	TGTGCCAGCAGTTACACCACCGGGACAGGAAACACCATATATTTT